The T cell receptor (beta chain) described here comes from a study of blood T cells in healthy people across ages. A second PCR of roughly 7 to 11 cycles used a sample-barcoded 5' primer and a J-beta primer mix. From the 5' RACE reads, TCRdb called clonotypes with MiXCR, one entry per CDR3 protein. The sample includes approximately 1.5 million distinct CDR3 sequences, roughly 43% of them seen just once. J was trimmed by 5 bases and V by 5 bases; bases with no gene match: 3. CDR3 length: 14 amino acids. CDR1 and CDR2 (germline): SGHTA, FQGNSA. This clonotype was counted between two and nine times. The chain combines TRBV7-2 with TRBJ2-3, with 11 bases aligning to TRBD2. The sequenced sample was blood. The sequence was obtained from a woman in her late teens or twenties in good health. The CDR3 region has the DNA TGTGCCAGCAGCGCGGGACTAGCGGTAGATACGCAGTATTTT. This sequence encodes CASSAGLAVDTQYF. The full variable domain, with the rest looked up from reference TRBV7-2 and TRBJ2-3, is GAGVSQSPSNKVTEKGKDVELRCDPISGHTALYWYRQSLGQGLEFLIYFQGNSAPDKSGLPSDRFSAERTGGSVSTLTIQRTQQEDSAVYLCASSAGLAVDTQYFGPGTRLTVL.